This TCR beta chain was recovered during a study of T cell repertoires in cytomegalovirus infection. On the study more broadly: CMV infection and matching HLA type were both indicated by public TCR beta signatures. Study-wide findings and caveats: Public TCR beta family frequency separated CMV-and-HLA carriers, including in an independent cohort. In two of eight donors, the top clonotype was HLA-C-restricted CMV-specific.

The CDR3 is 15 residues long. V gave up 1 base and J gave up 1 base, with 11 bases separating them. TCRdb independently ran MiXCR on the reads; one entry per CDR3 protein. The data show 250,000 to 300,000 distinct CDR3 sequences, roughly a quarter seen once. This clonotype has just a few counts. The target antigen is unknown. The chain uses TRBV23-1 and TRBJ2-7; D might be TRBD1 (6 bases). TRBV23-1 has ORF status, its function being uncertain. This TCR was recovered from a human donor in good health (CMV status not recorded). Some clones in this sample may be carry-over from other donors' samples. Sequenced sample: PBMCs. CDR3 in DNA: TGCGCCAGCAGTCAATTCGGGCAGGGGTCCTACGAGCAGTACTTC. Translating gives CASSQFGQGSYEQYF.